Sequencing of this TCR beta chain was carried out in a study of CXCR3-negative and CXCR3-positive naive CD8 T cells (dated by TCRdb to the late 2010s). Describing the broader study: In total, some 150 million TRB reads were obtained, which works out to roughly 1.5 +/- 0.3 million reads per library. The diversity and physicochemical repertoire analyses included about a dozen donors pooled from two independent experiments. For the TRBV-TRBJ cluster analysis, the naive subsets came from 5 or 6 donors, while the memory cells came from 3 donors. General study outcomes and caveats: Freshly isolated PBMCs were used for most assays because CXCR3 expression went down partially after cryopreservation. TRBV-TRBJ usage was similar between naive CXCR3-negative and CXCR3-positive cells from the same donor, while memory cells showed distinct patterns. Because surface CD5, which has been linked to self-reactivity in mice, was comparable between naive subsets, TCR interaction strength was also inferred from TRB CDR3 physicochemical properties. Comparably high repertoire diversity was found in both naive subsets, whereas much lower repertoire diversity was found in memory CD8+ T cells.

From the cysteine through the phenylalanine, the CDR3 covers 17 amino acids. This entry has no DNA. The CDR1 and CDR2 encoded by the germline V gene are MNHEY and SVGEGT. For every CD8+ T cell subset, 250,000 to 300,000 cells were flow-sorted straight into RLT lysis buffer, and each subset was sorted in triplicate. Peripheral blood mononuclear cells were isolated from buffy coats by standard density gradient centrifugation. Total RNA was extracted from sorted cells with an RNeasy Mini Kit. Notes on this clonotype: Its binding antigen is unknown.

The run used a NextSeq 550. The Human TCR Profiling Kit (MiLaboratory) was used to make UMI-labeled 5' RACE TRB cDNA libraries. The full amount of extracted RNA was used for cDNA synthesis, and the full amount of resulting cDNA was used for PCR amplification. Libraries were prepared in parallel with an identical number of PCR cycles. As for how the authors treated the data: With a requirement of at least two reads per UMI, MIGEC and MiXCR extracted about 57,000 +/- 9,900 unique UMI-labeled TRB cDNA molecules per library. Each library averaged roughly 40,000 +/- 10,000 functional in-frame TRB CDR3 nucleotide clonotypes without stop codons. After downsampling to 5000 UMI-labeled TRB molecules per sample, diversity metrics, including normalized Shannon-Wiener and Chao1, were computed in VDJtools. Clonotype-size-weighted physicochemical properties of the central five CDR3 residues (interaction energy, strength, volume and Kidera factor 4) were computed in VDJtools. Following TCRdb reprocessing, every CDR3 protein sequence forms one entry, and DNA is not provided. In this record, the V and J calls reflect TCRdb's handling and not the investigators' own analysis. The sample table holds about 40,000 distinct CDR3 sequences. The ten largest clones capture more than 7.5% of the sample.

This sequence was found in a human donor in good health. Some clones in this sample may be carry-over from other donors' samples. What was sequenced was memory CD8+ T cells from blood. Read against the paper, the sample's cell subset or site label means: conventional CD8+ memory T cells (TMEM), sorted as controls. The receptor chain draws on TRBV6-2 or TRBV6-3 and TRBJ2-2; the D call of TRBD2 rests on TCRdb alone, since no DNA is present to check it. The CDR3 protein sequence reads: CASSYSGSSDDTGELFF.